This T cell receptor (beta chain) was documented in a study of blood T cell repertoires in COVID-19. Study-level information: Sources were T cells, B-cell-depleted T cells, or PBMCs; the material itself was cDNA or gDNA.

Patients from Seattle were sampled longitudinally, starting during active infection. Data came from immunoSEQ multiplex PCR; TCRdb stores just in-frame clones and leaves some out. The table has approximately 180,000 clones, around nine tenths seen once. The CDR3 spans 15 residues. J gave up 3 bases and V 2 bases, and 8 bases lay outside the gene matches. The germline CDR1 and CDR2 sequences are SGHKS and YYEKEE (reference sequence). V usage is TRBV5-5 and J usage is TRBJ2-7; 7 nucleotides align to TRBD1. Material: peripheral blood. This receptor was obtained from a woman aged 70-85 years with COVID-19, enrolled during active disease. CDR3 amino acids: CASSFRGQSLYEQYF. The CDR3 region has the DNA TGTGCCAGCAGCTTTAGGGGACAGTCCCTCTACGAGCAGTACTTC.